Sequencing of this TCR beta chain was carried out in a study of shared clonotypes between healthy human individuals. Researchers partitioned CD4+ cells into CD45RA+ naive and CD45RA-negative memory subsets. Study results and limitations: A generally larger estimated richness was seen in naive subsets than in memory subsets. When compared with the clonotypes that were shared by all four sorted-subset donors, the non-shared clonotypes turned out to have lower generation probabilities.

Original analysis: Sequence data from immunoSEQ were junction-only and lacked quality scores; consequently, filtering differed. Measured with immunoSEQ multiplex PCR; TCRdb has only the in-frame clones, and not every one. V, J and clone size were drawn from that table, and D and trimming were deduced from the DNA. The sample shows about 520,000 clones, about 96% of them seen only once. A note on this clone: Its antigen is undetermined.

The clonotype was recovered from a woman between 25 and 40 years old in good health. Material: naive CD4+ T cells sorted from blood. Documented subset: CD45RA+ positively selected.

CDR3 in amino acids: CASRESGKPYEQYF. For the CDR3, the DNA is TGTGCCAGCAGGGAGAGCGGAAAACCCTACGAGCAGTACTTC. This chain joins TRBV27 and TRBJ2-7; a possible D gene is TRBD2 (5 bases). Germline CDR1 reads MNHEY; CDR2 reads SMNVEV (reference sequence). Trimming cost V 6 bases and J 2 bases, with 14 bases left between them. CDR3 length: 14 residues.